This T cell receptor beta chain is drawn from a study of shared clonotypes between healthy human individuals. Donors, healthy HIV-negative adults, lacked recent acute infections or vaccinations. General observations from the study: Naive subsets usually exceeded memory subsets in estimated richness.

This clone came up once. The target antigen is unknown. Sequencing used immunoSEQ multiplex PCR; TCRdb keeps in-frame clones, though not all of them. The table includes approximately 1.1 million clones, around 78% detected once. The receptor was isolated from a man aged 18 to 30 in good health. Some clones in this sample may be carry-over from other donors' samples. The sequencing sample was made of memory CD4+ T cells from PBMCs. Subset: CD45RA-negative fraction.

CDR3 amino acids: CASSLSSRASNQPQHF. DNA for the CDR3: TGTGCCAGCAGTTTATCGTCCAGGGCAAGCAATCAGCCCCAGCATTTT. This sequence joins TRBV27 and TRBJ1-5; TRBD1 is a possible D gene (5 bases). Trimming cost V 0 bases and J 1 base, with 10 bases left between them. Per germline, CDR1 MNHEY and CDR2 SMNVEV (reference sequence). This CDR3 is built from 16 residues.